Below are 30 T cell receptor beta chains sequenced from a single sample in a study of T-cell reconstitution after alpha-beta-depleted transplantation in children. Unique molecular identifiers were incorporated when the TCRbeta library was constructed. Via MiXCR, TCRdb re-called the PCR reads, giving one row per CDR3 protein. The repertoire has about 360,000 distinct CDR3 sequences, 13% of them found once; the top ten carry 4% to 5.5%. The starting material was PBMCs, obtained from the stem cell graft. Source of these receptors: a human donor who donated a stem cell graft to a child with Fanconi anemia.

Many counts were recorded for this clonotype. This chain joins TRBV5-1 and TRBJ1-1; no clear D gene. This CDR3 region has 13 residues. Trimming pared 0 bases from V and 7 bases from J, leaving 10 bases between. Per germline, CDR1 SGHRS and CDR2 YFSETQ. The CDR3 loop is CASSLEVDLEAFF. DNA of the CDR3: TGCGCCAGCAGCTTGGAAGTGGACCTTGAAGCTTTCTTT.

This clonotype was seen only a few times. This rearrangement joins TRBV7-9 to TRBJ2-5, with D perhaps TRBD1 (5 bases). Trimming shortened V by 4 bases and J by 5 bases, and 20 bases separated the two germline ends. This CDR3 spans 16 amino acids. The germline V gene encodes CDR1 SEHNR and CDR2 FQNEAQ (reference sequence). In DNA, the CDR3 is TGTGCCAGCAGCTCCAGGGCCCTCCTCCAAACGGAGACCCAGTACTTC. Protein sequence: CASSSRALLQTETQYF.

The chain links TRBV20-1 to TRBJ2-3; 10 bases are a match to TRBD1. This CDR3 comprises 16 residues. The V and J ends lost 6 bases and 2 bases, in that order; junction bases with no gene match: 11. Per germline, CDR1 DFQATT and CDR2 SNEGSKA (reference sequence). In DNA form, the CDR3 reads TGCAGTGCACACAATACCGGGACAGGGGTCACAGATACGCAGTATTTT. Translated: CSAHNTGTGVTDTQYF.

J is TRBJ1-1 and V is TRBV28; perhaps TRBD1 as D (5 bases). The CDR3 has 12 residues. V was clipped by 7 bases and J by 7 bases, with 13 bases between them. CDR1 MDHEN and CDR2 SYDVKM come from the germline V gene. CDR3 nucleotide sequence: TGTGCCAGCACCGACAGCTACCGTGAAGCTTTCTTT. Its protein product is CASTDSYREAFF.

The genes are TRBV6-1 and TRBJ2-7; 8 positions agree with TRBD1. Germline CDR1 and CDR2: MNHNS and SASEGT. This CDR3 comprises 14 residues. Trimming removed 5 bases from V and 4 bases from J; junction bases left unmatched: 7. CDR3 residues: CASSQGTGRYEQYF. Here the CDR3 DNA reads TGTGCCAGCAGTCAAGGGACAGGAAGGTACGAGCAGTACTTC.

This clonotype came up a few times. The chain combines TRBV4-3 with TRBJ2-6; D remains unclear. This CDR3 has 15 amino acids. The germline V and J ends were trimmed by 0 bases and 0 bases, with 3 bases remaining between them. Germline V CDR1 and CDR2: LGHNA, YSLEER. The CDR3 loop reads CASSQDTSGANVLTF. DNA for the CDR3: TGCGCCAGCAGCCAAGATACCTCTGGGGCCAACGTCCTGACTTTC.

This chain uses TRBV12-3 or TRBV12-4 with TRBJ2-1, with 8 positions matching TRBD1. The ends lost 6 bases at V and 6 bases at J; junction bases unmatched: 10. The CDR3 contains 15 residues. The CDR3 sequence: CASSPDRERGNEQFF. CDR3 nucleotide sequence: TGTGCCAGCAGCCCGGACAGGGAAAGGGGCAATGAGCAGTTCTTC.

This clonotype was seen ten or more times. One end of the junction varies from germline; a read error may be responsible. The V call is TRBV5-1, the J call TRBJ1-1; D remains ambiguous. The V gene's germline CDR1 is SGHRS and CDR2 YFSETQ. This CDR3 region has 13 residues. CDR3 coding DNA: TGTGCCAGCAGTTTAAAAGGGAACACTGAAGCTTTCTTT. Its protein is CASSLKGNTEAFF. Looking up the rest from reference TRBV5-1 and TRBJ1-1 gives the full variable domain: KAGVTQTPRYLIKTRGQQVTLSCSPISGHRSVSWYQQTPGQGLQFLFEYFSETQRNKGNFPGRFSGRQFSNSRSEMNVSTLELGDSALYLCASSLKGNTEAFFGQGTRLTVV.

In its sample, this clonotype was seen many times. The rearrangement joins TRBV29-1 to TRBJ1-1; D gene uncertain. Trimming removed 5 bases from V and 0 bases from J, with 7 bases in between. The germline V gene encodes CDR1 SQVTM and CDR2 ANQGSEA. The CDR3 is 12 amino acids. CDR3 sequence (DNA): TGCAGCGTTAGGGTCCTGAACACTGAAGCTTTCTTT. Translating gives CSVRVLNTEAFF.

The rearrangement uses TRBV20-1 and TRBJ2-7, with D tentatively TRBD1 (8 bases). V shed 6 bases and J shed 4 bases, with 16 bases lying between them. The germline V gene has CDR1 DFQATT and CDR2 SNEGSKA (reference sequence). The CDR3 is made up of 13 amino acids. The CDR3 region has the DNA TGCAGTGCCAGTGGACAGGGAGGGTACGAGCAGTACGTC. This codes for CSASGQGGYEQYV.

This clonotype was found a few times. The CDR3 DNA reads as TGTGCCAGCAGCTTAGGGAGGCAGGGTTTAGGTGGCTACACCTTC. Translating gives CASSLGRQGLGGYTF. The chain employs TRBV7-8 and TRBJ1-2, with a tentative D call TRBD1 (5 bases). This CDR3 has 15 residues. V lost 1 base and J lost 7, with 16 bases in between. The V gene's germline CDR1 is SGHVS and CDR2 FQNEAQ.

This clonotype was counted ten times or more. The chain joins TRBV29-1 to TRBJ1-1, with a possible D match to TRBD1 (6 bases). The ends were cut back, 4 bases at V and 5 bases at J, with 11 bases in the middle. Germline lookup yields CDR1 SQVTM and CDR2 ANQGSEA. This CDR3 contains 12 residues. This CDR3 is CSVVSGTTEAFF. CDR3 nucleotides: TGCAGCGTTGTGTCAGGGACAACTGAAGCTTTCTTT.

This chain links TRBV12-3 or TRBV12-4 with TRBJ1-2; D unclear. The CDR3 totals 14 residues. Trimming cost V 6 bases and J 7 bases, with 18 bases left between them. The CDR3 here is CASSPLQSAGGYTF. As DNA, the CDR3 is TGTGCCAGCAGCCCTCTACAGAGCGCGGGTGGCTACACCTTC.

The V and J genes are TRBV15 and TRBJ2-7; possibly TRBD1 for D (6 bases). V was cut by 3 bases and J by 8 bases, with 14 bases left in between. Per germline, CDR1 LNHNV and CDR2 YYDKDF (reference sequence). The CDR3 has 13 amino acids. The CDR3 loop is CATSRDSLRQQYF. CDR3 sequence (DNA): TGTGCCACCAGCAGGGACAGTCTACGACAGCAGTACTTC.

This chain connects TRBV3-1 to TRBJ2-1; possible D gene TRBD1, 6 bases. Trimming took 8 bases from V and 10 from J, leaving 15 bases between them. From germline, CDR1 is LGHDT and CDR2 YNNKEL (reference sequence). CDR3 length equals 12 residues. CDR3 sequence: CASCFGGVEQFF. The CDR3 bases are TGTGCCAGCTGCTTTGGGGGCGTCGAGCAGTTCTTC.

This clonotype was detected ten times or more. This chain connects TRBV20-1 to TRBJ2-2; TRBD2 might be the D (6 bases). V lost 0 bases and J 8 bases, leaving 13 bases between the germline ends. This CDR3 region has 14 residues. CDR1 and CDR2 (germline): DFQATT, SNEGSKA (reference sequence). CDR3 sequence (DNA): TGCAGTGCTAGAGATGGGACTTCTTGGGGGGAGCTGTTTTTT. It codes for CSARDGTSWGELFF.

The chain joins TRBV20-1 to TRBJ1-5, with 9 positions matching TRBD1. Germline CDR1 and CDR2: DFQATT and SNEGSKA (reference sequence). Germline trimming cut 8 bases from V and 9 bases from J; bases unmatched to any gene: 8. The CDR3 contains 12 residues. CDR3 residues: CSLGDRERPQHF. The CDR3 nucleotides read TGCAGTCTCGGGGACAGGGAGCGGCCCCAGCATTTT.

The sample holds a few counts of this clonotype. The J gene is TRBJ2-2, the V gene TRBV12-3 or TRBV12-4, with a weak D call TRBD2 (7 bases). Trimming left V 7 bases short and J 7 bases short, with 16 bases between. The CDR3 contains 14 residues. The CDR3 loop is CASTWGGAGGELFF. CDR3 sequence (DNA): TGTGCCAGCACCTGGGGGGGGGCCGGCGGGGAGCTGTTTTTT.

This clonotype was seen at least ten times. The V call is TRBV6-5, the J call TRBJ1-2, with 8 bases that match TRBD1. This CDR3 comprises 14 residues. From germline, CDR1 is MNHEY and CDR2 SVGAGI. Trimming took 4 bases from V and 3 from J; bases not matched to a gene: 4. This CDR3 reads CASSSLTGDYGYTF. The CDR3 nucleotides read TGTGCCAGCAGTTCCCTGACAGGGGACTATGGCTACACCTTC.

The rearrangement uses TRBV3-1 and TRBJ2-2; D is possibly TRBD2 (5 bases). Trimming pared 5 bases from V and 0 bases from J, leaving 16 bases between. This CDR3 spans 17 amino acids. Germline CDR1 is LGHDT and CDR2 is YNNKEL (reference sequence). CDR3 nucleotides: TGTGCCAGCAGCTTCGGACGGGATCTCGCGAACACCGGGGAGCTGTTTTTT. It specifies CASSFGRDLANTGELFF.

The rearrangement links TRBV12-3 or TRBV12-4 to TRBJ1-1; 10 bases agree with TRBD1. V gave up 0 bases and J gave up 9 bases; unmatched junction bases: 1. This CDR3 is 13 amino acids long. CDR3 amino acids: CASSLAGQGKAFF. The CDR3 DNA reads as TGTGCCAGCAGTTTAGCGGGACAGGGGAAAGCTTTCTTT.

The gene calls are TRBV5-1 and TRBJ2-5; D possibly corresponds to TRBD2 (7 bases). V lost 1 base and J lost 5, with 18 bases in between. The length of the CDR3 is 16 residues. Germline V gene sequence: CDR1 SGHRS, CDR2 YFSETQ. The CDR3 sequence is CASSLSGGSLGETQYF. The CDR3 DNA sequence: TGCGCCAGCAGCTTGTCGGGGGGCTCCCTTGGGGAGACCCAGTACTTC.

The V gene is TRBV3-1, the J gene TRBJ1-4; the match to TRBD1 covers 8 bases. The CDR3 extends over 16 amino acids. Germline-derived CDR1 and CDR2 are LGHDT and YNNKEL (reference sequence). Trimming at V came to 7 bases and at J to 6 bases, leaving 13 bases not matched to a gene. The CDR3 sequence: CASTGYGQGGDEKLFF. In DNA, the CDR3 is TGTGCCAGCACCGGGTACGGACAGGGCGGTGATGAAAAACTGTTTTTT.

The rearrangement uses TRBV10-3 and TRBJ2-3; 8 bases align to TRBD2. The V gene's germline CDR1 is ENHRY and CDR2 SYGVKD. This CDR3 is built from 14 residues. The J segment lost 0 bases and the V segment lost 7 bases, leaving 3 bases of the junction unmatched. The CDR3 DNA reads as TGTGCCATCAACGGGGGGGCGAGCACAGATACGCAGTATTTT. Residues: CAINGGASTDTQYF.

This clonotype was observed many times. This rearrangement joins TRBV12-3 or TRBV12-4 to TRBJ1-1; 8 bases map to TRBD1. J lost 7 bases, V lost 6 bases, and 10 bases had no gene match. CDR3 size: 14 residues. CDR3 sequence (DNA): TGTGCCAGCAGCCCCTCAGGGGGCGGGAGTGAAGCTTTCTTT. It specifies CASSPSGGGSEAFF.

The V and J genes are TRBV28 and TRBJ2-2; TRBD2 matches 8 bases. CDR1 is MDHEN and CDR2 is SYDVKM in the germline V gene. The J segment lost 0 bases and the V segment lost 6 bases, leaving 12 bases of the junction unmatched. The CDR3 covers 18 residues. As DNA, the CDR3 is TGTGCCAGCAGAAAAGTTGTAGCGGGACAATCGAACACCGGGGAGCTGTTTTTT. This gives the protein CASRKVVAGQSNTGELFF.

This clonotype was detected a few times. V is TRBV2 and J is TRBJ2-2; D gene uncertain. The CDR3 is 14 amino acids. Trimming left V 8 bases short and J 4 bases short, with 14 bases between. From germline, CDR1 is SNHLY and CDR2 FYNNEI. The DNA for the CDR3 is TGTGCCAGCTCTGGAAGGGCTTCCACCGGGGAGCTGTTTTTT. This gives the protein CASSGRASTGELFF.

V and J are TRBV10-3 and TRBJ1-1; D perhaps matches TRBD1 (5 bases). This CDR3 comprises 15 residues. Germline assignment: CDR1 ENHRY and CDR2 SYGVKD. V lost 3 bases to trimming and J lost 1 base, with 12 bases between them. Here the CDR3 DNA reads TGTGCCATCAGTGATACCGGGACGCAGAACACTGAAGCTTTCTTT. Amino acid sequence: CAISDTGTQNTEAFF.

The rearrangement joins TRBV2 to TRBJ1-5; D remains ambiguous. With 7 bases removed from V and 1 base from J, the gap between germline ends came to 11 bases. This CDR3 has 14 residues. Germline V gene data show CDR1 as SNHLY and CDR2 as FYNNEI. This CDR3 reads CASKLLGSNQPQHF. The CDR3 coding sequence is TGTGCCAGCAAACTCCTAGGGAGCAATCAGCCCCAGCATTTT.

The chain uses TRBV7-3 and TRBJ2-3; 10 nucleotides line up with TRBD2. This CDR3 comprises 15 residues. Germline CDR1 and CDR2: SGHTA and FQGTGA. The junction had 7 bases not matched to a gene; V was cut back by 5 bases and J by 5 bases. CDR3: CASSVSGGAGDTQYF. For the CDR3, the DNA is TGTGCCAGCAGCGTCAGCGGGGGGGCTGGAGATACGCAGTATTTT.